Sequencing of this T cell receptor beta chain was carried out in a study of blood T cell repertoires in COVID-19. The assay was immunoSEQ multiplex PCR, and TCRdb's table has in-frame clones only and misses some. The table shows roughly 170,000 clones, with 70% to 85% occurring only once. The ends lost 6 bases at V and 4 bases at J; junction bases unmatched: 4. Germline CDR1 reads SGHTA; CDR2 reads FQGNSA. CDR3 length equals 15 residues. J is TRBJ2-2 and V is TRBV7-2; 11 nucleotides line up with TRBD2. The sample comprised PBMCs or T cells enriched from blood (not recorded which). This sequence originates from a man aged 45-65 years who had recovered from COVID-19. Here the CDR3 reads CASRLAGVSTGELFF. The CDR3 DNA reads as TGTGCCAGCAGACTAGCGGGGGTCTCCACCGGGGAGCTGTTTTTT.